This TCR beta chain was observed in a study of blood T cell repertoires in COVID-19. Across the study: The origin of the acute and convalescent COVID-19 samples was the United States, Italy and Spain. The analysed material was cDNA or gDNA that came from T cells, B-cell-depleted T cells, or PBMCs.

The germline V gene has CDR1 SGHAT and CDR2 FQNNGV. V was cut by 1 base and J by 2 bases, with 17 bases left in between. The CDR3 extends over 17 amino acids. Authors' processing steps: Estimates of nucleated cell counts were drawn from the amplification of reference gene primers. Sequenced by immunoSEQ multiplex PCR; TCRdb stores in-frame clones only, minus some. V and J calls and clone size are given by that table; D and trimming were obtained from the DNA. The table lists 40,000 to 50,000 clones, about 89% of them singletons, with under 0.4% in the top ten. The specimen was peripheral blood. The receptor comes from a human donor in a cohort sampled during active COVID-19. V usage is TRBV11-2 and J usage is TRBJ1-1; TRBD1 might be the D (5 bases). The CDR3 reads CASSLGVWGETNTEAFF. The CDR3 bases are TGTGCCAGCAGCTTAGGAGTTTGGGGGGAGACTAACACTGAAGCTTTCTTT.